One sample yielded the 21 T cell receptor beta chains listed below, sequenced in a study of T cell clonotyping in hematopoietic cell transplantation. Some clones are missing from TCRdb's copy, which holds only in-frame ones; the method was immunoSEQ multiplex PCR. This sample carries 9,500 or so clones, 60% to 85% of them seen once, and the ten largest clones take 8.5%. Sequences were derived from PBMCs, sampled 30 days after allogeneic stem cell transplant. These receptors came from a female patient aged 40-50 years who had an allogeneic stem cell transplant from a related donor, so T cells may come from the graft donor. Some clones in this sample may be carry-over from other donors' samples.

The chain is built from TRBV6-5 and TRBJ2-5, with 10 bases lining up with TRBD1. Germline-derived CDR1 and CDR2 are MNHEY and SVGAGI. V shed 5 bases, J shed 4 bases, and the junction held 7 bases outside the gene matches. This CDR3 has 15 amino acids. The CDR3 coding sequence is TGTGCCAGCAGTCGAATCGGGACAGGGGCAGAGACCCAGTACTTC. Translated, it gives CASSRIGTGAETQYF.

The V and J genes are TRBV30 and TRBJ1-6; no clear D gene. The CDR3 has 16 residues. From germline, CDR1 is GTSNPN and CDR2 SVGIG (reference sequence). The V end was cut by 3 bases, the J end by 0 bases, with 12 bases between. The CDR3 nucleotides read TGTGCCTGGAGCCCCACCACGAGCTCCTATAATTCACCCCTCCACTTT. Its translation is CAWSPTTSSYNSPLHF.

This clone was recorded a few times. V and J are TRBV27 and TRBJ2-2, with D possibly matching TRBD1 (5 bases). CDR3 size: 16 residues. Germline V gene lookup returns CDR1 MNHEY and CDR2 SMNVEV (reference sequence). V lost 6 bases and J lost 1, with 15 bases in between. The CDR3 DNA reads TGTGCCAGCAGCCTTACAGGTTTTTTGAACACCGGGGAGCTGTTTTTT. Translating gives CASSLTGFLNTGELFF.

This clone showed up just a few times. V gene TRBV10-3 combines with J gene TRBJ1-2, with D uncertain. This CDR3 is 15 amino acids long. In germline, CDR1 is ENHRY, CDR2 SYGVKD. Trimming removed 7 bases from V and 0 bases from J, with 15 bases in between. The CDR3 sequence is CAIIDAEGPNYGYTF. Here the CDR3 DNA reads TGTGCCATCATCGATGCAGAGGGCCCTAACTATGGCTACACCTTC.

The chain carries TRBV10-3 and TRBJ2-3; D is possibly TRBD2 (6 bases). Trimming shortened V by 0 bases and J by 5 bases, and 15 bases separated the two germline ends. The CDR3 runs 16 residues. CDR1 and CDR2 (germline): ENHRY, SYGVKD. The CDR3 DNA reads TGTGCCATCAGTGAGTCGATGGGCGGGATGGTAGATACGCAGTATTTT. Translated: CAISESMGGMVDTQYF.

This clone appeared a few times. The chain carries TRBV11-2 and TRBJ1-3; TRBD1 is a possible D gene (5 bases). Germline V CDR1 and CDR2: SGHAT, FQNNGV. The CDR3 has 14 residues. Trimming stripped 6 bases from V and 3 bases from J, with 12 bases between. The CDR3 region is CASRTTGGGNTIYF. The CDR3 DNA reads as TGTGCCAGCAGAACGACCGGGGGTGGAAACACCATATATTTT.

This clone turned up a few times. The genes are TRBV5-8 and TRBJ1-2; 8 bases are a match to TRBD1. This CDR3 region has 14 residues. Trimming removed 3 bases from V and 2 bases from J; junction bases left unmatched: 3. Per germline, CDR1 SGHTS and CDR2 YDEGEE. The CDR3 loop is CASSSGQANYGYTF. The CDR3, as DNA: TGTGCCAGCAGCTCGGGACAGGCGAACTATGGCTACACCTTC. Full variable domain (remainder filled in from reference TRBV5-8 and TRBJ1-2): EAGVTQSPTHLIKTRGQQATLRCSPISGHTSVYWYQQALGLGLQFLLWYDEGEERNRGNFPPRFSGRQFPNYSSELNVNALELEDSALYLCASSSGQANYGYTFGSGTRLTVV.

Turning to this clone: The same CDR3 arises from other DNA sequences in this sample as well. The chain employs TRBV30 and TRBJ2-7; no firm D call. Looked up from germline, CDR1 is GTSNPN and CDR2 is SVGIG (reference sequence). Trimming pared 1 base from V and 3 bases from J, leaving 7 bases between. The CDR3 is made up of 12 amino acids. The CDR3 DNA reads TGTGCCTGGAGTGGAGGCCACTACGAGCAGTACTTC. Translation: CAWSGGHYEQYF. Supplemented by reference TRBV30 and TRBJ2-7, the full variable domain reads SQTIHQWPATLVQPVGSPLSLECTVEGTSNPNLYWYRQAAGRGLQLLFYSVGIGQISSEVPQNLSASRPQDRQFILSSKKLLLSDSGFYLCAWSGGHYEQYFGPGTRLTVT.

The chain employs TRBV28 and TRBJ1-5; D not resolved. V lost 3 bases and J 0 bases, leaving 9 bases between the germline ends. The germline V gene encodes CDR1 MDHEN and CDR2 SYDVKM. The CDR3 contains 15 residues. This chain's CDR3 is CASSFPEDSNQPQHF. CDR3 coding DNA: TGTGCCAGCAGTTTTCCCGAGGATAGCAATCAGCCCCAGCATTTT.

The chain employs TRBV27 and TRBJ2-7; perhaps TRBD1 as D (6 bases). The V end lost 8 bases, the J end lost 0 bases, and 11 bases lay between the germline ends. The length of the CDR3 is 13 residues. The germline gives CDR1 MNHEY, CDR2 SMNVEV (reference sequence). DNA for the CDR3: TGTGCCAGCGGGGGCTGGCACTCCTACGAGCAGTACTTC. Its protein is CASGGWHSYEQYF.

This clone was counted a few times. The rearrangement uses TRBV7-9 and TRBJ2-2; maybe TRBD1 (6 bases). Trimming stripped 5 bases from V and 8 bases from J, with 15 bases between. The germline gives CDR1 SEHNR, CDR2 FQNEAQ (reference sequence). This CDR3 is 14 amino acids long. The CDR3 sequence: CASSHTGRLGELFF. The DNA of the CDR3 is TGTGCCAGCAGCCATACAGGGCGGTTGGGGGAGCTGTTTTTT.

The rearrangement uses TRBV2 and TRBJ1-2, with 11 bases that match TRBD1. The V gene's germline CDR1 is SNHLY and CDR2 FYNNEI. The CDR3 spans 14 residues. Trimming removed 11 bases from V and 3 bases from J; junction bases left unmatched: 8. This CDR3 reads CAGGQGDWDYGYTF. In nucleotides, the CDR3 is TGTGCCGGGGGACAGGGGGACTGGGACTATGGCTACACCTTC. Together with reference TRBV2 and TRBJ1-2, the CDR3 gives the full variable domain: EPEVTQTPSHQVTQMGQEVILRCVPISNHLYFYWYRQILGQKVEFLVSFYNNEISEKSEIFDDQFSVERPDGSNFTLKIRSTKLEDSAMYFCAGGQGDWDYGYTFGSGTRLTVV.

This chain links TRBV27 with TRBJ2-1; the match to TRBD2 covers 7 bases. Germline V gene lookup returns CDR1 MNHEY and CDR2 SMNVEV (reference sequence). The CDR3 spans 18 residues. V gave up 2 bases and J gave up 6 bases; unmatched junction bases: 16. CDR3 residues: CASSLKGAGGRRTNEQFF. CDR3 nucleotides: TGTGCCAGCAGTTTAAAAGGAGCTGGCGGGAGAAGGACCAATGAGCAGTTCTTC.

This clone was observed a handful of times. The chain carries TRBV5-8 and TRBJ1-2; a possible D gene is TRBD1 (5 bases). From germline, CDR1 is SGHTS and CDR2 YDEGEE. The CDR3 is 11 amino acids. Trimming pared 9 bases from V and 4 bases from J, leaving 10 bases between. CDR3 residues: CANPTAYGYTF. The CDR3 nucleotides are TGTGCCAACCCGACAGCCTATGGCTACACCTTC.

The rearrangement links TRBV11-2 to TRBJ1-1; D is perhaps TRBD1 (5 bases). The germline gives CDR1 SGHAT, CDR2 FQNNGV. CDR3 size: 12 residues. The V gene lost 2 bases and the J gene lost 8 bases, with 9 bases spanning the gap. The CDR3 DNA follows: TGTGCCAGCAGCTTACGGGGACTAGAAGCTTTCTTT. Amino acids: CASSLRGLEAFF.

This chain connects TRBV20-1 to TRBJ2-5, with D hard to call. V lost 6 bases to trimming and J lost 5 bases, with 7 bases between them. The CDR3 runs to 10 residues. Germline values: CDR1 DFQATT, CDR2 SNEGSKA (reference sequence). Here the CDR3 DNA reads TGCAGTGCGGAACTGGAGACCCAGTACTTC. Protein product: CSAELETQYF.

This clone qualifies as medium-sized (0.01 to 0.1%). The chain couples TRBV9 to TRBJ2-5; no firm D call. This CDR3 spans 15 amino acids. Looked up from germline, CDR1 is SGDLS and CDR2 is YYNGEE. V was cut by 2 bases and J by 5 bases, with 16 bases left in between. The CDR3 DNA follows: TGTGCCAGCAGCGTGTCTGGGCGTTCGTCTGAGACCCAGTACTTC. Amino acid sequence: CASSVSGRSSETQYF.

The chain joins TRBV9 to TRBJ2-2; the match to TRBD1 covers 8 bases. This CDR3 is built from 16 residues. The germline V gene has CDR1 SGDLS and CDR2 YYNGEE. V lost 0 bases to trimming and J lost 5 bases; unmatched junction nucleotides: 6. As DNA, the CDR3 is TGTGCCAGCAGCGTAGCGGCAGGGGGCTGGACCGGGGAGCTGTTTTTT. Translating it yields CASSVAAGGWTGELFF.

This clone was seen more than once but under ten times. The chain carries TRBV5-6 and TRBJ2-1, with unresolved D. Trimming shortened V by 2 bases and J by 7 bases, and 4 bases separated the two germline ends. The CDR3 loop spans 11 amino acids. CDR1 and CDR2 (germline): SGHDT, YYEEEE. The CDR3 is CASSFRNEQFF. The CDR3 coding sequence is TGTGCCAGCAGCTTTAGGAATGAGCAGTTCTTC.

The rearrangement uses TRBV4-1 and TRBJ1-1; TRBD1 matches at 9 bases. Germline V lookup: CDR1 MGHRA, CDR2 YSYEKL. With V trimmed by 1 base and J by 5 bases, 5 bases remained unmatched. This CDR3 spans 15 amino acids. CDR3 nucleotides: TGCGCCAGCAGCCAAGTCGGGACAGGGTATACTGAAGCTTTCTTT. It is translated as CASSQVGTGYTEAFF.

The V and J genes are TRBV5-1 and TRBJ1-2; D uncertain. Germline V gene data show CDR1 as SGHRS and CDR2 as YFSETQ. The length of the CDR3 is 14 residues. Trimming took 1 base from V and 4 from J, leaving 11 bases between them. CDR3 loop: CASSLNKALYGYTF. CDR3 in DNA: TGCGCCAGCAGCTTGAACAAAGCCCTCTATGGCTACACCTTC.